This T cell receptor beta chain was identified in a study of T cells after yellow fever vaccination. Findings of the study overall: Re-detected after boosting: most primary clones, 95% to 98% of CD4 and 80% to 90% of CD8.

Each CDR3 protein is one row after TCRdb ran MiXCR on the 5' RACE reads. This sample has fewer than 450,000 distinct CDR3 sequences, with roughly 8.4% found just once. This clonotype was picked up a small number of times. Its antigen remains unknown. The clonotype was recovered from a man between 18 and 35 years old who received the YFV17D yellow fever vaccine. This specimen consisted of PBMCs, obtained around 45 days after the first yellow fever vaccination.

The CDR3 DNA is TGTGCCAGCAGCTTAACGCACTGGACAGTTGATTCCAATGAGCAGTTCTTC. As protein: CASSLTHWTVDSNEQFF. This chain joins TRBV7-3 and TRBJ2-1; TRBD1 might be the D (6 bases). Trimming left V 0 bases short and J 6 bases short, with 18 bases between. Germline CDR1 and CDR2: SGHTA and FQGTGA. CDR3 length equals 17 residues.